This T cell receptor beta chain was observed in a study of blood T cell repertoires in COVID-19. For the study at large: Samples came from the United States, Italy and Spain, spanning acute and convalescent COVID-19.

The CDR3 contains 14 residues. V was clipped by 2 bases and J by 7 bases, with 12 bases between them. Germline CDR1 LGHDT, CDR2 YNNKEL (reference sequence). Measured with immunoSEQ multiplex PCR; TCRdb has only the in-frame clones, and not every one. Of about 120,000 clones listed, more than 75% are singletons. The chain combines TRBV3-1 (or the pseudogene TRBV3-2) with TRBJ2-1; D not certain. The TCR was taken from a woman in her seventies with COVID-19, enrolled during active disease. Material for sequencing was peripheral blood. This CDR3 reads CASSQFSGRNEQFF. The CDR3 bases are TGTGCCAGCAGCCAATTCTCGGGTCGGAATGAGCAGTTCTTC.